The sequence of this T cell receptor beta chain was determined in a study of cytotoxic CD8 clonotypes in ibrutinib-treated CLL. About the study: Among the samples, the mean was approximately 260,000 productive templates and over 90,000 productive rearrangements. Regarding the study as a whole: With treatment, public clonotypes, which were uncommon, either contracted or remained stable. Age-matched healthy donor levels were exceeded by baseline clonality, which tracked circulating CD8+ T-cell counts.

TCR beta library input comprised approximately 1.9 micrograms of genomic DNA from cryopreserved PBMCs. Only in-frame clones appear in the TCRdb table, and some are missing; sequencing was by immunoSEQ multiplex PCR. The repertoire holds 250,000 to 350,000 clones, with 60% to 80% as singletons. The V gene end was trimmed by 11 bases and the J gene end by 2 bases; junction bases not matched to a gene: 11. The CDR3 loop spans 14 amino acids. The germline V gene has CDR1 MNHEY and CDR2 SVGAGI. This clone occurred a few times. The antigen remains unidentified. Sample: PBMCs, taken at disease progression, from a patient treated with ibrutinib. The sequence was obtained from a human donor with chronic lymphocytic leukemia. The chain has TRBV6-5 and TRBJ2-5; 7 bases are shared with TRBD2. The CDR3 sequence is CASSRRRGQETQYF. For the CDR3, the DNA is TGTGCCTCCTCCCGACGGCGGGGGCAAGAGACCCAGTACTTC.